This TCR beta chain was sequenced in a study of cytomegalovirus exposure and HLA in healthy donors. Healthy bone marrow donors formed the donor group. This donor had no CMV serostatus on record. Study-wide results and caveats: In a later analysis, productive TCRs from donors in an Asian-associated ancestry cluster reportedly carried fewer N-insertions than the cohort mean. Rare TCR sequences dominated, though some public TCRs recurred in many donors.

As regards this clone: Its antigen is not identified.

In the PCR, 60 Vbeta and 13 Jbeta primers were used. Here immunoSEQ multiplex PCR was the method, and the copy in TCRdb shows in-frame clones only, minus some. The data contain tens of thousands of clones, roughly 86% of them seen just once; the ten biggest clones take up about a tenth. V was clipped by 7 bases and J by 8 bases; unmatched bases: 16. This CDR3 spans 15 amino acids. The V gene's germline CDR1 is SGHKS and CDR2 YYEKEE (reference sequence). The sequenced material came from PBMCs. This TCR was sampled from a human donor in good health. The chain combines TRBV5-5 with TRBJ1-2; TRBD1 matches 8 bases. The CDR3 sequence is CASDPTGQGAGGYTF. CDR3 in DNA: TGTGCCAGCGATCCAACAGGGCAGGGGGCCGGGGGCTACACCTTC.